This T cell receptor beta chain was found in a study of cytomegalovirus exposure and HLA in healthy donors. The CDR3 spans 16 residues. Germline CDR1 and CDR2: SGHAT and FQNNGV. Trimming took 4 bases from V and 7 from J; bases not matched to a gene: 14. Findings of the study overall: Researchers reported in a later analysis that a missense DCLRE1C variant was tied to TCR beta V- and J-gene trimming. Compared with the roughly 670-donor mean, an Asian-associated ancestry cluster reportedly had fewer N-insertions, according to a later analysis. Published work reported that the classifier diagnosed cytomegalovirus status with high specificity and sensitivity.

In regard to this clone: Its antigen is as yet unknown.

The PCR had 60 Vbeta and 13 Jbeta primers. Method: immunoSEQ multiplex PCR; TCRdb's copy keeps in-frame clones and lacks some. The table has around 130,000 clones, roughly 79% seen once. The V and J genes are TRBV11-2 and TRBJ2-7; TRBD2 matches at 9 bases. The clonotype originates from a man in his thirties or forties in good health and CMV-seronegative. Sample: PBMCs. The CDR3 DNA is TGTGCCAGCAGCTATGGCGGCGCGGGAGGGCCGGGTGAGCAGTACTTC. Translating it yields CASSYGGAGGPGEQYF.